The 8 T cell receptor beta chains reported below all come from one sample, sequenced in a study of T cell responses to AZD1222 COVID-19 vaccine. Clones were read by immunoSEQ multiplex PCR, and TCRdb kept only the in-frame ones, dropping some. The sample has 150,000 to 200,000 clones, approximately 95% seen once; the top ten hold roughly 3.8%. Sequenced material: peripheral blood, taken on day 0 of AZD1222 vaccination. These receptors all stem from an adult in good health.

The chain employs TRBV11-2 and TRBJ2-7, with D unclear. Trimming stripped 7 bases from V and 4 bases from J, with 14 bases between. The CDR3 is 13 residues long. The germline V gene encodes CDR1 SGHAT and CDR2 FQNNGV. The CDR3 DNA reads as TGTGCCAGCACCACCTTAGTGGAGTACGAGCAGTACTTC. Protein product: CASTTLVEYEQYF.

This chain connects TRBV2 to TRBJ1-1; D unresolved. The V gene's germline CDR1 is SNHLY and CDR2 FYNNEI. V lost 5 bases to trimming and J lost 1 base, with 8 bases between them. The CDR3 sequence is 13 residues long. DNA for the CDR3: TGTGCCAGCAGTATTTCGGGGAACACTGAAGCTTTCTTT. Its translation: CASSISGNTEAFF.

The chain carries TRBV5-4 and TRBJ1-1; possibly TRBD1 for D (6 bases). Between the trimmed V and J ends, which lost 5 bases and 5 bases, there was a span of 10 bases. CDR1 is SGHNT, CDR2 YYREEE, per germline (reference sequence). This CDR3 contains 12 residues. CDR3 loop: CASSFGQTEAFF. CDR3 nucleotide sequence: TGTGCCAGCAGTTTCGGACAGACTGAAGCTTTCTTT.

The chain employs TRBV10-1 and TRBJ2-1; D unresolved. V lost 2 bases, J lost 3 bases, and 8 bases lay in between. This CDR3 comprises 14 residues. The germline V gene encodes CDR1 WNHNN and CDR2 SYGVQD (reference sequence). The CDR3 nucleotides are TGCGCCAGCAGTGAGAGGGCTATCTACAATGAGCAGTTCTTC. Residues: CASSERAIYNEQFF.

V and J are TRBV6-2 or TRBV6-3 and TRBJ2-1; D is unclear. The CDR3 extends over 16 amino acids. Germline loops: CDR1 MNHEY, CDR2 SVGEGT. V was shortened by 3 bases and J by 8 bases, with 20 bases between the two germline ends. The CDR3 reads CASSYYPGFKRDEQFF. The CDR3 region has the DNA TGTGCCAGCAGTTATTATCCGGGTTTCAAACGGGATGAGCAGTTCTTC.

This chain connects TRBV9 to TRBJ1-1, with 8 bases aligning to TRBD1. The CDR3 runs 13 residues. The J segment lost 12 bases and the V segment lost 4 bases, leaving 11 bases of the junction unmatched. CDR1 and CDR2 (germline): SGDLS, YYNGEE. CDR3 loop: CASSPPTGQVPFF. DNA of the CDR3: TGTGCCAGCAGCCCCCCGACGGGACAGGTACCTTTCTTT.

This clone was recorded once. The chain uses TRBV4-1 and TRBJ2-3, with a weak D call TRBD2 (5 bases). V dropped 10 bases and J dropped 3 bases, with 17 bases sitting between them. Per germline, CDR1 MGHRA and CDR2 YSYEKL. CDR3 length: 14 amino acids. The CDR3: CAISLGGWTDTQYF. Here the CDR3 DNA reads TGCGCCATTTCCCTGGGCGGGTGGACAGATACGCAGTATTTT.

The chain is built from TRBV29-1 and TRBJ2-3, with 8 nucleotides matching TRBD1. Germline loops: CDR1 SQVTM, CDR2 ANQGSEA. The CDR3 has 15 amino acids. The V segment lost 0 bases and the J segment 3 bases; nucleotides outside the gene matches: 5. This CDR3 reads CSVEDLTGGTDTQYF. The DNA for the CDR3 is TGCAGCGTTGAAGATCTTACAGGGGGGACAGATACGCAGTATTTT.